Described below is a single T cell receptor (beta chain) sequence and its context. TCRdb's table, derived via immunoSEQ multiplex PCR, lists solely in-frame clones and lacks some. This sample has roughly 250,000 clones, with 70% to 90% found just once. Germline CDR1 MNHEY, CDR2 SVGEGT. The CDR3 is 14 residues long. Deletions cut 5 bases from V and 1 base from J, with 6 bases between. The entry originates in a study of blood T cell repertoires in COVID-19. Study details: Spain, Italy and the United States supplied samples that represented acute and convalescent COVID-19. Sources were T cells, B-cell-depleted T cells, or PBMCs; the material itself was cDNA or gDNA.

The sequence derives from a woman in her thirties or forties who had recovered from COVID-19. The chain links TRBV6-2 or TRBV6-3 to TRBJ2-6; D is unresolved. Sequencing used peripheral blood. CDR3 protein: CASSPVSGANVLTF. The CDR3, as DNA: TGTGCCAGCAGTCCCGTTTCTGGGGCCAACGTCCTGACTTTC.